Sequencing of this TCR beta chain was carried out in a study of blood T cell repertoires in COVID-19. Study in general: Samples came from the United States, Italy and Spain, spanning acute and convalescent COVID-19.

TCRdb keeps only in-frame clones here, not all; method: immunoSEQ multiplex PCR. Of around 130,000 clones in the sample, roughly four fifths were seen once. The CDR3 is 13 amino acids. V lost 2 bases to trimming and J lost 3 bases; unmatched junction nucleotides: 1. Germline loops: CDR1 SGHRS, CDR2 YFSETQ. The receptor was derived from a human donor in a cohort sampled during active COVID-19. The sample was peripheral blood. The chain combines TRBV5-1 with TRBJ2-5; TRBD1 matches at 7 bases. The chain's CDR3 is CASSFGTEETQYF. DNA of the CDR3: TGCGCCAGCAGCTTCGGGACAGAAGAGACCCAGTACTTC.